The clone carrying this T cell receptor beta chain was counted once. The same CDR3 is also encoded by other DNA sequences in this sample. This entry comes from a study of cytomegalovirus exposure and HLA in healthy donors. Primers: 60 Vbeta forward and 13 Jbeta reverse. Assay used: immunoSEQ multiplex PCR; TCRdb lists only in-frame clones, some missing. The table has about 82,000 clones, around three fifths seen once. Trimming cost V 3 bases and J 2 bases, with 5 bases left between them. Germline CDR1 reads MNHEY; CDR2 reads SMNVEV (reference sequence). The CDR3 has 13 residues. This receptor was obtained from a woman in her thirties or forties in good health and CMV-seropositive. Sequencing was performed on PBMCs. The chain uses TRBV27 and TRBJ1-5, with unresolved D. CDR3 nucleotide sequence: TGTGCCAGCAGTTTTCGGGGCAATCAGCCCCAGCATTTT. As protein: CASSFRGNQPQHF.